A single sample is the source of the 13 T cell receptor beta chains below, sequenced in a study of beta chain features in type 1 diabetes. Their target antigens are unknown. The entirety of the isolated RNA underwent reverse transcription, so expressed TCRB transcripts were sequenced. Clones were read by immunoSEQ multiplex PCR, and TCRdb kept only the in-frame ones, dropping some. The repertoire holds more than 100,000 clones, with roughly 10% as singletons. General study points: Among patients with Type 1 diabetes, TCRB CDR3s were moderately but significantly shorter in every one of the four CD4+ subsets.

The sample taken for sequencing was central memory CD4+ T cells from blood. The receptors were gathered from a man aged 30 to 45 with type 1 diabetes.

This clone was counted between two and nine times. This sequence joins TRBV28 and TRBJ1-2, with TRBD1 matching 8 bases. The germline CDR1 and CDR2 sequences are MDHEN and SYDVKM. The V gene end was trimmed by 4 bases and the J gene end by 4 bases; junction bases not matched to a gene: 5. CDR3 size: 14 residues. The chain's CDR3 is CASSYPQGVYGYTF. In nucleotides, the CDR3 is TGTGCCAGCAGTTACCCACAGGGGGTCTATGGCTACACCTTC.

Details on this clone: A junction end diverges from the germline sequence, so it may reflect a read error. CDR3 region: CASSHLTDNTQYF. CDR3 sequence (DNA): TGTGCTAGCAGCCATCTGACGGACAATACGCAGTATTTT. The chain uses TRBV7-7 and TRBJ2-3; a possible D gene is TRBD1 (5 bases). The CDR3 consists of 13 residues. CDR1 is SSHAT and CDR2 is FNYEAQ in the germline V gene (reference sequence).

This clone was counted between two and nine times. The chain is built from TRBV11-2 and TRBJ2-3; D is ambiguous. In germline, CDR1 is SGHAT, CDR2 FQNNGV. V lost 2 bases, J lost 5 bases, and 5 bases lay in between. The CDR3 has 12 residues. DNA of the CDR3: TGTGCCAGCAGCTTAAGAGTAGATACGCAGTATTTT. Translated: CASSLRVDTQYF. Supplemented by reference TRBV11-2 and TRBJ2-3, the full variable domain reads EAGVAQSPRYKIIEKRQSVAFWCNPISGHATLYWYQQILGQGPKLLIQFQNNGVVDDSQLPKDRFSAERLKGVDSTLKIQPAKLEDSAVYLCASSLRVDTQYFGPGTRLTVL.

The CDR3 nucleotides read TGCGCCAGCAGCTGGGGCGGGGGGGCCGTAAATGAGCAGTTCTTC. Translation gives CASSWGGGAVNEQFF. The V gene is TRBV5-1, the J gene TRBJ2-1, with 9 positions matching TRBD2. Per the germline V gene, CDR1 is SGHRS and CDR2 is YFSETQ. This CDR3 has 15 residues. The J segment lost 7 bases and the V segment lost 3 bases, leaving 8 bases of the junction unmatched. The complete variable domain, with remaining parts taken from reference TRBV5-1 and TRBJ2-1, reads KAGVTQTPRYLIKTRGQQVTLSCSPISGHRSVSWYQQTPGQGLQFLFEYFSETQRNKGNFPGRFSGRQFSNSRSEMNVSTLELGDSALYLCASSWGGGAVNEQFFGPGTRLTVL.

The genes are TRBV2 and TRBJ2-5, with D maybe TRBD2 (5 bases). V lost 5 bases and J 4 bases, leaving 17 bases between the germline ends. This CDR3 region has 15 residues. The germline CDR1 and CDR2 sequences are SNHLY and FYNNEI. CDR3 loop: CASSTPGSAGETQYF. CDR3 bases: TGTGCCAGCAGTACTCCGGGATCTGCTGGAGAGACCCAGTACTTC.

The chain links TRBV5-1 to TRBJ2-3, with TRBD1 matching 8 bases. The CDR3 contains 17 residues. Germline lookup yields CDR1 SGHRS and CDR2 YFSETQ. With V trimmed by 4 bases and J by 4 bases, 14 bases remained unmatched. The CDR3 spells CASSPGTGDERADTQYF. The CDR3 region has the DNA TGCGCCAGCAGCCCCGGGACAGGCGACGAACGGGCAGATACGCAGTATTTT.

The chain is built from TRBV7-8 and TRBJ2-7, with TRBD1 as a possible D gene (6 bases). The CDR3 contains 16 residues. CDR1 and CDR2 from the germline V gene are SGHVS and FQNEAQ. Between the trimmed V and J ends, which lost 1 base and 6 bases, there was a span of 19 bases. The CDR3 coding sequence is TGTGCCAGCAGCTTAGGTGGCTCGGGGTTGGGGGCCGAGCAGTACTTC. It translates to CASSLGGSGLGAEQYF.

On this clone: Additional DNA sequences in this sample encode the identical CDR3. The rearrangement joins TRBV7-3 to TRBJ1-2; D might be TRBD1 (6 bases). Trimming left V 3 bases short and J 6 bases short, with 11 bases between. The CDR3 loop spans 13 amino acids. Per the germline V gene, CDR1 is SGHTA and CDR2 is FQGTGA. CDR3 region: CASSFGPGDGYTF. Written as DNA, the CDR3 is TGTGCCAGCAGCTTTGGTCCAGGGGATGGCTACACCTTC.

This clone came up a few times. The chain employs TRBV2 and TRBJ1-5; the match to TRBD1 covers 8 bases. The germline gives CDR1 SNHLY, CDR2 FYNNEI. V lost 6 bases to trimming and J lost 7 bases; unmatched junction nucleotides: 11. This CDR3 has 15 amino acids. The CDR3 spells CASRGAGGADQPQHF. The CDR3 bases are TGTGCCAGCAGGGGGGCAGGGGGCGCAGACCAGCCCCAGCATTTT. The full variable domain, its missing parts supplied by reference TRBV2 and TRBJ1-5, is EPEVTQTPSHQVTQMGQEVILRCVPISNHLYFYWYRQILGQKVEFLVSFYNNEISEKSEIFDDQFSVERPDGSNFTLKIRSTKLEDSAMYFCASRGAGGADQPQHFGDGTRLSIL.

The chain is built from TRBV6-7 and TRBJ2-2; 8 positions match TRBD2. TRBV6-7 is classed as an ORF, of uncertain function. V trimming: 0 bases; J trimming: 5 bases; junction bases outside the gene matches: 2. The CDR3 spans 15 residues. Here the CDR3 reads CASSYSASGTGELFF. In DNA, the CDR3 is TGTGCCAGCAGTTACTCAGCTAGCGGGACCGGGGAGCTGTTTTTT.

This clone was counted many times. The chain links TRBV4-1 to TRBJ1-1, with D perhaps matching TRBD1 (5 bases). The CDR3 extends over 13 amino acids. With 6 bases removed from V and 1 base from J, the gap between germline ends came to 9 bases. CDR1 MGHRA and CDR2 YSYEKL come from the germline V gene. This chain's CDR3 is CASSRQGNTEAFF. CDR3 in DNA: TGCGCCAGCAGTCGTCAGGGGAACACTGAAGCTTTCTTT.

The sample holds a few counts of this clone. V is TRBV18 and J is TRBJ2-7; a weak D match, TRBD1 (5 bases). There are 13 residues in the CDR3. Trimming cost V 3 bases and J 7 bases, with 13 bases left between them. Germline V lookup: CDR1 KGHSH, CDR2 LQKENI. The CDR3 reads CASSPDSLREQYF. The CDR3 coding sequence is TGTGCCAGCTCACCCGACAGCCTTCGGGAGCAGTACTTC.

This clone turned up a few times. The J gene is TRBJ2-1, the V gene TRBV11-2; 8 nucleotides line up with TRBD1. The CDR3 is 13 residues long. The germline gives CDR1 SGHAT, CDR2 FQNNGV. Trimming removed 5 bases from V and 9 bases from J; junction bases left unmatched: 6. The CDR3 spells CASSRQGPGEQFF. The CDR3 DNA sequence: TGTGCCAGCAGCAGACAGGGGCCCGGTGAGCAGTTCTTC. Full variable domain (outside the CDR3, taken from reference TRBV11-2 and TRBJ2-1): EAGVAQSPRYKIIEKRQSVAFWCNPISGHATLYWYQQILGQGPKLLIQFQNNGVVDDSQLPKDRFSAERLKGVDSTLKIQPAKLEDSAVYLCASSRQGPGEQFFGPGTRLTVL.